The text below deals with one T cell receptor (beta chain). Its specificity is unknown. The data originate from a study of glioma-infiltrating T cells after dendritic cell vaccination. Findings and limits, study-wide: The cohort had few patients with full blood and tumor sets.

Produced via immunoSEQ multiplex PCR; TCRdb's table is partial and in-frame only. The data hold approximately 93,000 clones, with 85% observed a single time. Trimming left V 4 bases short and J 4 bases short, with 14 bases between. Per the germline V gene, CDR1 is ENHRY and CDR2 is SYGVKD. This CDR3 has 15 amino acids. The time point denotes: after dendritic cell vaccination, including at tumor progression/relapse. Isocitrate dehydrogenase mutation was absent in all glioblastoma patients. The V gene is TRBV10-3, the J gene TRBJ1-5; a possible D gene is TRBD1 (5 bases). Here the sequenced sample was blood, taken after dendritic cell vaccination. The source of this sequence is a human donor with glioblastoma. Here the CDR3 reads CAISGLGRGNQPQHF. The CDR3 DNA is TGTGCCATCAGTGGTCTGGGAAGGGGAAATCAGCCCCAGCATTTT.